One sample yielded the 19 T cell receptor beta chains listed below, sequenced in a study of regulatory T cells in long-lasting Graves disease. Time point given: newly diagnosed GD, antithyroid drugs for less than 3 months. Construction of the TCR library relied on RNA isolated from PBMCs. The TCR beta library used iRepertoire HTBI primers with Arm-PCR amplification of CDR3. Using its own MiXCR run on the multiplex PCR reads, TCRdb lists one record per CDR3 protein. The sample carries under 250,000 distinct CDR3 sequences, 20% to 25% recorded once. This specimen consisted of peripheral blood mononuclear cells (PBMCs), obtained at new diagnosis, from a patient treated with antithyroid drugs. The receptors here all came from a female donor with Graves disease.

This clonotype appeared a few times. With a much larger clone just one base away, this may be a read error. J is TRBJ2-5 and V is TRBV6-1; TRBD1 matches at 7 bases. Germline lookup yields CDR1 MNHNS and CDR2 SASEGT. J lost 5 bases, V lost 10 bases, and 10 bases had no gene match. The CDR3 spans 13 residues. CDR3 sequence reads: CANKQGVGETQYF. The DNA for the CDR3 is TGTGCCAACAAGCAGGGGGTCGGGGAGACCCAGTACTTC.

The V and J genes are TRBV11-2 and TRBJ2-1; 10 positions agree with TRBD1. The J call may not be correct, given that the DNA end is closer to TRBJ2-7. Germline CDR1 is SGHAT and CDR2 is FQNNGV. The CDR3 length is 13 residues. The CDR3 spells CASSLTGGDEQYF. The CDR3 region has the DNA TGTGCCAGCAGCCTGACAGGGGGCGACGAGCAGTACTTC.

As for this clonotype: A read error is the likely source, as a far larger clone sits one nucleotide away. The CDR3 bases are TGTGCCAGCAGCTCTGGGGCGGACTCCTACGAGCAGTACTTC. Its translation is CASSSGADSYEQYF. V and J are TRBV3-1 and TRBJ2-1; maybe TRBD1 (5 bases). The J call may be wrong; the DNA end is better matched by TRBJ2-7. Germline V gives CDR1 LGHDT, CDR2 YNNKEL (reference sequence). There are 14 residues in the CDR3.

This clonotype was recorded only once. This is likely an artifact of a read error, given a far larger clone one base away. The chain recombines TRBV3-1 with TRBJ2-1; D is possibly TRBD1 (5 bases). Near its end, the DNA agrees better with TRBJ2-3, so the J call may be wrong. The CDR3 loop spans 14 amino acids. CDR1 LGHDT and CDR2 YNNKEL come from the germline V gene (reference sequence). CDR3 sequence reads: CASSQVLQADMQYF. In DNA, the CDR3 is TGTGCCAGCAGCCAAGTATTACAGGCAGATATGCAGTATTTT.

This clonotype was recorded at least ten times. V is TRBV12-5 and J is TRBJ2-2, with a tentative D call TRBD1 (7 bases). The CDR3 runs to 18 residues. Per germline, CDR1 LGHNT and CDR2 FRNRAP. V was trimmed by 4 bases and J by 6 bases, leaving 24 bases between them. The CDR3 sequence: CASGSRRDKGQRPGELFF. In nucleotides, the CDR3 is TGTGCTAGTGGTTCCAGGAGGGACAAGGGACAGCGCCCCGGGGAGCTGTTTTTT.

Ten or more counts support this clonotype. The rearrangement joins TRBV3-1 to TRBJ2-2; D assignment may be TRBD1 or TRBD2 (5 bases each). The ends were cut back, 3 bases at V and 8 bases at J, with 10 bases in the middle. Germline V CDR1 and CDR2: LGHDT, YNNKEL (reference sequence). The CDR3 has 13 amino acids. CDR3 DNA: TGTGCCAGCAGCCACGGGACCCTTGGGGAGCTGTTTTTT. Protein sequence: CASSHGTLGELFF.

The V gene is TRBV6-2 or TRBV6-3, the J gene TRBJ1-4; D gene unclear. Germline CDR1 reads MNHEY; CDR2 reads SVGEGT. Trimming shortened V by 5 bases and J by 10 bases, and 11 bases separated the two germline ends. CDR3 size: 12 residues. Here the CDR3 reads CASSVTGGKLFF. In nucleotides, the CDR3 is TGTGCCAGCAGTGTAACGGGAGGAAAACTGTTTTTT.

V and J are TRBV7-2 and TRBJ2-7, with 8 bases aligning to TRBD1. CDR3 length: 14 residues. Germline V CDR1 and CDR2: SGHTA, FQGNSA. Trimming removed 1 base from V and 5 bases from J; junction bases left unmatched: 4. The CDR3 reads CASSLGWTGNEQYF. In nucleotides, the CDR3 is TGTGCCAGCAGCTTAGGCTGGACAGGGAACGAGCAGTACTTC.

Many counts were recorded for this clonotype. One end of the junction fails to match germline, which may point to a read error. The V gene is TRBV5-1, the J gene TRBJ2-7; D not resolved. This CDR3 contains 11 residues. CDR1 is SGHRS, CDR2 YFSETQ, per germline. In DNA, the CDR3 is TGTGCCAGCAGCTTGTACGACGAGCAGTACTTC. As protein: CASSLYDEQYF.

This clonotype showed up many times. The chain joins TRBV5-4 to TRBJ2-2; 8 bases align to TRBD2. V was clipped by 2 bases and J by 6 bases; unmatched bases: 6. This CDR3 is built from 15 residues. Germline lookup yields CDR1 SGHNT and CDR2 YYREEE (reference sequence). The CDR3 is CASSFSGSYAGELFF. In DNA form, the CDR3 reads TGTGCCAGCAGCTTCAGCGGGAGTTATGCCGGGGAGCTGTTTTTT.

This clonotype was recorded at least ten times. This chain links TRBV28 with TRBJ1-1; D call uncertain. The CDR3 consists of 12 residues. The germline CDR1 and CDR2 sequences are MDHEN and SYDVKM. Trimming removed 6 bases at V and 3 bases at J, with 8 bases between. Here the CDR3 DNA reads TGTGCCAGCAGCCCCCAGGACACTGAAGCTTTCTTT. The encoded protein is CASSPQDTEAFF.

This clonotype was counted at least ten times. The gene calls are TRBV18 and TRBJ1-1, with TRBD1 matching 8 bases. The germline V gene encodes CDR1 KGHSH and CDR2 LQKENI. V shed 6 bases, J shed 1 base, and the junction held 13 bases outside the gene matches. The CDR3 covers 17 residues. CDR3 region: CASSPSPYRGKNTEAFF. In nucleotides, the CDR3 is TGTGCCAGCTCCCCGAGCCCCTACAGGGGGAAGAACACTGAAGCTTTCTTT.

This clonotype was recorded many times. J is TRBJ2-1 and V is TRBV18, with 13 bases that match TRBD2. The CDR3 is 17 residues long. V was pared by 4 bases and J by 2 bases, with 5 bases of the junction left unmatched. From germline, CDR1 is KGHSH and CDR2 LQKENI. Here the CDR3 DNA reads TGTGCCAGCTCACGGCTGACTAGCGGGGGGCCCTACAATGAGCAGTTCTTC. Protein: CASSRLTSGGPYNEQFF.

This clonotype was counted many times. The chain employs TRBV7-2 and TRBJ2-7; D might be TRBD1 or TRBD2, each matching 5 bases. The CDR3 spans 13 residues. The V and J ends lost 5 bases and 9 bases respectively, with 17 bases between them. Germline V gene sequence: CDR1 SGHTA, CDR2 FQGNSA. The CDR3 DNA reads TGTGCCAGCAGCCCATACCGGGACCCGGGGCAGTACTTC. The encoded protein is CASSPYRDPGQYF. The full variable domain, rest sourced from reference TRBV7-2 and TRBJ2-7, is GAGVSQSPSNKVTEKGKDVELRCDPISGHTALYWYRQSLGQGLEFLIYFQGNSAPDKSGLPSDRFSAERTGGSVSTLTIQRTQQEDSAVYLCASSPYRDPGQYFGPGTRLTVT.

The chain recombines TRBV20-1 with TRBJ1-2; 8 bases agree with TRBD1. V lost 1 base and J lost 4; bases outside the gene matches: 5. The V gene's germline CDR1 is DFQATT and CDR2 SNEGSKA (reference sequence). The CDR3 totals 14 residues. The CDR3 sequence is CSARGTGFAYGYTF. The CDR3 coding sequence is TGCAGTGCTAGAGGGACAGGGTTCGCCTATGGCTACACCTTC.

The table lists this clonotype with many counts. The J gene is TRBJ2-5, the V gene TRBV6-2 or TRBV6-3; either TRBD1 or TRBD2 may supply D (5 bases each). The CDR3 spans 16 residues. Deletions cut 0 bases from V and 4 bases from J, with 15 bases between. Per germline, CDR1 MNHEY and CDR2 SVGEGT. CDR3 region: CASSYSSGPFGETQYF. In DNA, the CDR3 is TGTGCCAGCAGTTACTCTTCGGGACCCTTTGGAGAGACCCAGTACTTC.

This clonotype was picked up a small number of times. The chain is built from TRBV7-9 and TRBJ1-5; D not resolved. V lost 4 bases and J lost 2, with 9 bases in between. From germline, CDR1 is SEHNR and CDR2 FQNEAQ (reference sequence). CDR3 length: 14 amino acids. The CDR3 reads CASSSAGGNQPQHF. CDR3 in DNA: TGTGCCAGCAGCTCAGCTGGGGGCAATCAGCCCCAGCATTTT.

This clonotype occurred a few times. In nucleotides, the CDR3 is TGTGCCAGCAGACAGACAGGGGGATCCGGGGAGCTGTTTTTT. It specifies CASRQTGGSGELFF. J is TRBJ2-2 and V is TRBV6-1; the match to TRBD1 covers 9 bases. V was clipped by 6 bases and J by 6 bases; unmatched bases: 5. Germline V lookup: CDR1 MNHNS, CDR2 SASEGT. This CDR3 is 14 amino acids long.

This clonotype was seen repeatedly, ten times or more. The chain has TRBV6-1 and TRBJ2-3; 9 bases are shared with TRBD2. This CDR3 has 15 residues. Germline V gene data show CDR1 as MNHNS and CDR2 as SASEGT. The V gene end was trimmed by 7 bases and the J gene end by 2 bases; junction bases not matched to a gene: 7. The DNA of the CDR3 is TGTGCCAGCAAACAAGCGGGAGGACTCACAGATACGCAGTATTTT. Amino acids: CASKQAGGLTDTQYF.